This T cell receptor beta chain was identified in a study of early T cells in non-severe SARS-CoV-2 infection. About the research overall: From unsorted whole blood, bulk RNA was sequenced, and the chains remained unpaired.

Points on this clonotype: Its matching antigen is unknown.

The CDR3 sequence is 13 residues long. The V gene lost 4 bases and the J gene lost 0 bases, with 9 bases spanning the gap. Germline lookup yields CDR1 GTSNPN and CDR2 SVGIG (reference sequence). General study findings and limits: Anti-spike CD8 responses were favored by VDJdb matching, which missed private and CD4 specificities.

TCRdb fed the 5' RACE reads into MiXCR, producing one record per CDR3 protein. The table has about 48,000 distinct CDR3 sequences, more than 6.5% seen once. The sequence derives from an adult who was a healthcare worker with PCR-confirmed SARS-CoV-2 infection or an uninfected control (not recorded which). Specimen: whole blood. The J gene is TRBJ1-2, the V gene TRBV30, with TRBD1 as a possible D gene (6 bases). As DNA, the CDR3 is TGTGCCTGGACGTCAGGGGCTAACTATGGCTACACCTTC. Translation gives CAWTSGANYGYTF.